This T cell receptor beta chain was recovered during a study of T cell responses to AZD1222 COVID-19 vaccine. Overall study: Pooled in the analysis were second doses at about 4 or about 12 weeks. Findings and caveats of the study: Regions left unmutated in variants are reportedly the target of nearly half of spike-specific TCRs. Donors were mostly white British, more females; clonal diversity possibly underestimated. The repertoires were collected only after the peak T cell response.

For this clone: No antigen is known for it.

With 7 bases removed from V and 4 bases from J, the gap between germline ends came to 11 bases. The CDR3 contains 13 residues. CDR1 LNHDA and CDR2 SQIVND come from the germline V gene (reference sequence). Profiled with immunoSEQ multiplex PCR; TCRdb holds only in-frame clones, not every one. The repertoire consists of roughly 170,000 clones, with 75% to 95% occurring once and the leading ten covering approximately 3%. The V call is TRBV19, the J call TRBJ2-1; perhaps TRBD1 as D (5 bases). This clonotype was obtained from an adult in good health. Sequenced here: peripheral blood, sampled on day 0 of AZD1222 vaccination. DNA for the CDR3: TGTGCCAGTATGGAAGGGGTTTACAATGAGCAGTTCTTC. As protein: CASMEGVYNEQFF.